These T cell receptor beta chains were read from a single sample in a study of low-dose radiotherapy and immunotherapy resistance in tumors. TCRdb recomputed calls from the reads with MiXCR, one row per CDR3 protein. The sample lists about 39,000 distinct CDR3 sequences, less than 25% occurring once. The material was PBMCs, obtained after low-dose radiotherapy plus immunotherapy. These receptors all come from a female donor with ovarian cancer. CDR3s include the opening cysteine and the closing phenylalanine or tryptophan. The D gene is left open where the match is weak. Size values are once, few and many counts, or a class for expanded clones, and some rows have none.

TRBV30	-	TRBJ2-7	many	CAWSRSRQYEQYF	TGTGCCTGGAGTCGCAGCCGCCAGTACGAGCAGTACTTC
TRBV27	TRBD1	TRBJ2-2	-	CASTPGDRYTGELFF	TGTGCCAGCACGCCAGGGGACAGGTACACCGGGGAGCTGTTTTTT
TRBV5-4	TRBD1	TRBJ2-5	medium-sized	CASSRPGGAGSQETQYF	TGTGCCAGCAGCCGTCCAGGGGGCGCGGGTTCACAAGAGACCCAGTACTTC
TRBV5-4	-	TRBJ2-3	many	CASSLGGAPDTQYF	TGTGCCAGCAGCTTGGGGGGGGCCCCAGATACGCAGTATTTT
TRBV29-1	TRBD1	TRBJ2-5	many	CSVQGVGQETQYF	TGCAGCGTTCAGGGGGTAGGGCAAGAGACCCAGTACTTC
TRBV27	TRBD2	TRBJ2-1	many	CASRGLAGAEGNEQFF	TGTGCCAGCAGGGGACTAGCGGGGGCCGAGGGCAATGAGCAGTTCTTC
TRBV6-8	TRBD1	TRBJ2-6	few	CASMKGAAGANVLTF	TGTGCCAGCATGAAGGGGGCGGCTGGGGCCAACGTCCTGACTTTC
TRBV19	-	TRBJ2-7	many	CASSRPGRTDLDEQYF	TGTGCCAGTAGTAGGCCAGGGCGGACGGATTTAGACGAGCAGTACTTC
TRBV12-3/TRBV12-4	TRBD2	TRBJ2-7	many	CASSLVLAGGLSYEQYF	TGTGCCAGCAGTTTAGTTCTAGCGGGGGGGCTGTCCTACGAGCAGTACTTC
TRBV29-1	-	TRBJ1-1	many	CSVGVGNTEAFF	TGCAGCGTTGGGGTCGGGAACACTGAAGCTTTCTTT
TRBV4-1	TRBD2	TRBJ2-1	many	CASSQGSGSSYNEQFF	TGCGCCAGCAGCCAAGGAAGCGGGAGCTCCTACAATGAGCAGTTCTTC
TRBV6-2/TRBV6-3	TRBD1	TRBJ1-1	many	CASRNRGYTEAFF	TGTGCCAGCAGGAACAGGGGGTACACTGAAGCTTTCTTT
TRBV29-1	TRBD1	TRBJ1-2	many	CSVGGTGRANYGYTF	TGCAGCGTGGGGGGGACAGGGAGAGCTAACTATGGCTACACCTTC
TRBV3-1	-	TRBJ1-1	-	CASSWGSEAFF	TGTGCCAGCAGTTGGGGGAGTGAAGCTTTCTTT
TRBV7-8	TRBD2	TRBJ2-5	many	CASSLGPAGVGETQYF	TGTGCCAGCAGCTTAGGGCCAGCGGGAGTAGGGGAGACCCAGTACTTC
TRBV20-1	TRBD1	TRBJ2-7	-	CSASGTGIYEQYF	TGCAGTGCTTCCGGGACAGGGATTTACGAGCAGTACTTC
TRBV19	-	TRBJ1-5	many	CASSTRQALRDQPQHF	TGTGCCAGTAGTACTAGACAGGCCCTAAGGGATCAGCCCCAGCATTTT
TRBV14	-	TRBJ2-5	-	CASSQYYQETQYF	TGTGCCAGCAGCCAGTATTACCAAGAGACCCAGTACTTC
TRBV27	TRBD1	TRBJ1-1	many	CASSLRAGQGRMNTEAFF	TGTGCCAGCAGTTTACGGGCGGGACAGGGGCGAATGAACACTGAAGCTTTCTTT
TRBV14	-	TRBJ2-5	-	CASSQQSIRGETQYF	TGTGCCAGCAGCCAGCAGAGTATCAGGGGAGAGACCCAGTACTTC
TRBV12-3/TRBV12-4	-	TRBJ1-1	many	CASSLEGLGSTEAFF	TGTGCCAGCAGTCTAGAGGGGTTGGGAAGCACTGAAGCTTTCTTT
TRBV20-1	-	TRBJ2-3	many	CSAGESTDTQYF	TGCAGTGCGGGGGAGAGCACAGATACGCAGTATTTT
TRBV29-1	TRBD1	TRBJ1-2	-	CSARDSLGTNGYTF	TGCAGCGCCCGGGACAGCCTAGGTACGAATGGCTACACCTTC
TRBV28	TRBD2	TRBJ2-7	many	CASSLSGRNDEQYF	TGTGCCAGCAGTTTATCCGGGAGGAATGACGAGCAGTACTTC
TRBV6-5	-	TRBJ2-7	many	CASSYSVDGYEQYF	TGTGCCAGCAGTTACTCGGTGGACGGCTACGAGCAGTACTTC
TRBV9	-	TRBJ2-3	many	CASSESPGIPGADTQYF	TGTGCCAGCAGTGAGAGTCCCGGGATCCCAGGGGCAGATACGCAGTATTTT
TRBV28	-	TRBJ1-2	many	CASSLGGARATGYTF	TGTGCCAGCAGTTTGGGTGGGGCACGGGCGACTGGCTACACCTTC
TRBV19	-	TRBJ1-6	many	CASTPGYNSPLHF	TGTGCCAGTACGCCGGGCTATAATTCACCCCTCCACTTT
TRBV2	-	TRBJ1-2	many	CAIIRTDYGYTF	TGTGCCATCATACGGACGGATTATGGCTACACCTTC
TRBV2	TRBD2	TRBJ2-1	many	CASSEVSGSEQFF	TGTGCCAGCAGTGAAGTTAGCGGGAGTGAGCAGTTCTTC
TRBV24-1	-	TRBJ2-1	-	CAASRSASDPYNEQFF	TGTGCCGCCAGTCGGTCGGCTAGCGACCCCTACAATGAGCAGTTCTTC
TRBV27	-	TRBJ2-6	many	CASSRAGDGANVLTF	TGTGCCAGCAGCCGGGCAGGGGATGGGGCCAACGTCCTGACTTTC
TRBV6-1	-	TRBJ2-4	many	CASRPWGANIQYF	TGTGCCAGCAGGCCCTGGGGAGCTAACATTCAGTACTTC
TRBV11-3	-	TRBJ2-3	many	CASSSGGPTDTQYF	TGTGCCAGCAGCTCCGGGGGGCCCACAGATACGCAGTATTTT
TRBV7-9	-	TRBJ1-1	many	CASSLVLNPNTEAFF	TGTGCCAGCAGCTTAGTTCTAAACCCGAACACTGAAGCTTTCTTT
TRBV5-1	TRBD2	TRBJ2-1	many	CASSKPSGTYNEQFF	TGCGCCAGCAGCAAGCCGAGCGGGACCTACAATGAGCAGTTCTTC
TRBV20-1	-	TRBJ1-2	many	CSVTPGQYNYGYTF	TGCAGTGTTACACCAGGACAGTATAACTATGGCTACACCTTC
TRBV28	TRBD1	TRBJ1-1	-	CASSSVRGHTEAFF	TGTGCCAGCTCCTCAGTAAGGGGGCACACTGAAGCTTTCTTT
TRBV7-9	-	TRBJ2-1	-	CASSGGEQFF	TGTGCCAGCTCCGGAGGTGAGCAGTTCTTC
TRBV7-2	TRBD2	TRBJ2-7	many	CASSSWGLAGDYEQYF	TGTGCCAGCAGCTCCTGGGGACTAGCGGGTGATTACGAGCAGTACTTC
TRBV12-3/TRBV12-4	-	TRBJ2-3	many	CASSYRGAMSTDTQYF	TGTGCCAGCAGTTATAGGGGGGCTATGAGCACAGATACGCAGTATTTT
TRBV15	-	TRBJ2-3	many	CATSIRLGNTDTQYF	TGTGCCACCAGCATCCGGTTGGGGAACACAGATACGCAGTATTTT
TRBV28	-	TRBJ1-2	many	CASNRRGAANYGYTF	TGTGCCAGCAACCGCCGGGGGGCCGCTAACTATGGCTACACCTTC
TRBV29-1	TRBD1	TRBJ1-5	many	CSVEEGQSNQPQHF	TGCAGCGTTGAAGAGGGACAGTCCAATCAGCCCCAGCATTTT
TRBV29-1	-	TRBJ2-3	-	CSVVQGGTDTQYF	TGCAGCGTCGTACAGGGGGGGACAGATACGCAGTATTTT
TRBV5-5	TRBD1	TRBJ1-2	few	CASSKTGEGGGYTF	TGTGCCAGCAGCAAGACAGGGGAGGGGGGCGGCTACACCTTC
TRBV18	-	TRBJ2-1	many	CASSPLPLDYNEQFF	TGTGCCAGCTCACCACTCCCGTTAGATTACAATGAGCAGTTCTTC
TRBV28	-	TRBJ2-2	few	CASSSGTINTGELFF	TGTGCCAGCAGTTCCGGGACGATCAACACCGGGGAGCTGTTTTTT
TRBV27	TRBD2	TRBJ2-1	-	CASSPIPSPSGRIYEQFF	TGTGCCAGCAGTCCCATCCCCAGCCCTAGCGGGAGGATCTATGAGCAGTTCTTC
TRBV7-9	TRBD1	TRBJ1-2	-	CASSTNARDRSYGYTF	TGTGCCAGCAGCACAAACGCGCGGGACAGATCCTATGGCTACACCTTC
TRBV20-1	-	TRBJ1-2	many	CSGWRDGYTF	TGCAGTGGTTGGAGGGATGGCTACACCTTC
TRBV12-3/TRBV12-4	-	TRBJ2-7	many	CASTPGVAYEQYF	TGTGCCAGCACCCCTGGGGTGGCCTACGAGCAGTACTTC
TRBV7-2	TRBD2	TRBJ2-6	once	CASSPRTSGRTGANVLTF	TGTGCCAGCAGCCCTCGGACTAGCGGGAGGACTGGGGCCAACGTCCTGACTTTC